This entry lists 22 T cell receptor beta chains sequenced from one sample in a study of shared clonotypes between healthy human individuals. Naive CD8 populations comprised CD45RO-negative cells positively selected for CCR7, excluding terminally differentiated effector memory CD45RA+ cells. TCRdb's copy holds only in-frame clones and misses some; the assay was immunoSEQ multiplex PCR. The table records approximately 2,200,000 clones, approximately 94% of them present only once. The sample consisted of naive CD8+ T cells from PBMCs. All receptors derive from a man between 18 and 29 years old in good health. Some clones in this sample may be carry-over from other donors' samples.

This clone was detected once. The rearrangement joins TRBV6-6 to TRBJ2-1; perhaps TRBD1 as D (6 bases). The germline V gene encodes CDR1 MNHNY and CDR2 SVGAGI (reference sequence). The CDR3 is 14 residues long. V was shortened by 6 bases and J by 8 bases, with 17 bases between the two germline ends. CDR3 amino acids: CASSRYRVHDEQFF. In DNA form, the CDR3 reads TGTGCCAGCAGCCGTTACAGGGTTCACGATGAGCAGTTCTTC.

V and J are TRBV19 and TRBJ2-7; the match to TRBD1 covers 8 bases. This CDR3 has 14 amino acids. The germline gives CDR1 LNHDA, CDR2 SQIVND (reference sequence). V lost 5 bases and J lost 7; bases outside the gene matches: 10. The CDR3 protein is CASSSKSRGREQYF. CDR3 DNA: TGTGCCAGTAGTTCCAAGTCCAGGGGGCGGGAGCAGTACTTC.

The V and J genes are TRBV27 and TRBJ1-2; the D gene is possibly TRBD1 (6 bases). Germline V lookup: CDR1 MNHEY, CDR2 SMNVEV (reference sequence). V was shortened by 4 bases and J by 1 base, with 16 bases between the two germline ends. CDR3 length: 16 residues. In DNA form, the CDR3 reads TGTGCCAGCAGTTCATCGGACAGCCTCCTTAACTATGGCTACACCTTC. Translation gives CASSSSDSLLNYGYTF.

The rearrangement links TRBV27 to TRBJ2-1; 8 bases are shared with TRBD2. Germline V gene data show CDR1 as MNHEY and CDR2 as SMNVEV (reference sequence). The CDR3 has 15 amino acids. V shed 10 bases and J 5 bases; nucleotides not matched to a gene: 13. This chain's CDR3 is CATQVGVAGNNEQFF. The CDR3 DNA follows: TGTGCCACCCAGGTGGGGGTAGCGGGAAACAATGAGCAGTTCTTC.

The chain employs TRBV5-4 and TRBJ1-3; 8 bases match TRBD1. V lost 4 bases and J lost 3; bases outside the gene matches: 6. Germline V gene sequence: CDR1 SGHNT, CDR2 YYREEE (reference sequence). The CDR3 contains 15 residues. The CDR3 region has the DNA TGTGCCAGCAGCACCGGACAGGGATTTGGAAACACCATATATTTT. It yields the protein CASSTGQGFGNTIYF.

This chain joins TRBV7-9 and TRBJ1-1, with unresolved D. The germline V and J ends were trimmed by 6 bases and 9 bases, with 20 bases remaining between them. In germline, CDR1 is SEHNR, CDR2 FQNEAQ (reference sequence). There are 14 residues in the CDR3. The CDR3 here is CASSQIGESGKAFF. As DNA, the CDR3 is TGTGCCAGCAGTCAGATCGGGGAATCCGGCAAAGCTTTCTTT.

This clone has just one count. The rearrangement uses TRBV7-3 and TRBJ2-1, with 7 bases identical to TRBD2. Germline V gene data show CDR1 as SGHTA and CDR2 as FQGTGA. V dropped 2 bases and J dropped 2; count of bases not matched to a gene: 6. The CDR3 extends over 16 amino acids. The CDR3 DNA reads as TGTGCCAGCAGCTTATCGGCGGGAGTAGCCTACAATGAGCAGTTCTTC. Protein sequence: CASSLSAGVAYNEQFF.

The chain is built from TRBV27 and TRBJ2-2; D is unresolved. CDR3 size: 14 residues. Germline assignment: CDR1 MNHEY and CDR2 SMNVEV (reference sequence). V gave up 2 bases and J gave up 7 bases, with 11 bases separating them. The CDR3 sequence is CASSLNGVVGELFF. DNA of the CDR3: TGTGCCAGCAGTTTAAATGGAGTTGTCGGGGAGCTGTTTTTT.

The gene calls are TRBV4-3 and TRBJ2-7; no clear D gene. There are 15 residues in the CDR3. Looked up from germline, CDR1 is LGHNA and CDR2 is YSLEER. V dropped 0 bases and J dropped 2 bases, with 11 bases sitting between them. CDR3: CASSQDVPPPYEQYF. The CDR3 region has the DNA TGCGCCAGCAGCCAAGATGTCCCACCCCCCTACGAGCAGTACTTC.

The chain links TRBV9 to TRBJ2-3, with TRBD2 identical over 10 bases. CDR3 size: 16 residues. From germline, CDR1 is SGDLS and CDR2 YYNGEE. Germline trimming cut 0 bases from V and 4 bases from J; bases unmatched to any gene: 5. The CDR3 sequence is CASSVESSGSADTQYF. Written as DNA, the CDR3 is TGTGCCAGCAGCGTAGAGTCTAGCGGGAGCGCAGATACGCAGTATTTT. The complete variable domain, with remaining parts taken from reference TRBV9 and TRBJ2-3, reads DSGVTQTPKHLITATGQRVTLRCSPRSGDLSVYWYQQSLDQGLQFLIQYYNGEERAKGNILERFSAQQFPDLHSELNLSSLELGDSALYFCASSVESSGSADTQYFGPGTRLTVL.

J is TRBJ2-7 and V is TRBV29-1, with 10 bases matching TRBD2. The CDR3 consists of 14 residues. V was pared by 0 bases and J by 6 bases, with 5 bases of the junction left unmatched. Germline-derived CDR1 and CDR2 are SQVTM and ANQGSEA. In DNA form, the CDR3 reads TGCAGCGTTGAAGATCCTGCTAGCGGGGGCGAGCAGTACTTC. As protein: CSVEDPASGGEQYF.

This clone appeared a single time. The chain is built from TRBV28 and TRBJ2-6; D possibly corresponds to TRBD1 (6 bases). Germline V lookup: CDR1 MDHEN, CDR2 SYDVKM. Trimming shortened V by 2 bases and J by 3 bases, and 17 bases separated the two germline ends. The CDR3 runs to 18 residues. CDR3 in DNA: TGTGCCAGCAGTTTAAAAGGGGGATTTTTTTTTGGGGCCAACGTCCTGACTTTC. Its translation is CASSLKGGFFFGANVLTF.

There are a few counts of this clone. A read error is likely here: a far larger clone is one base away. V is TRBV11-2 and J is TRBJ2-7; TRBD1 might be the D (6 bases). This CDR3 has 13 amino acids. Trimming removed 5 bases from V and 2 bases from J, with 10 bases in between. CDR1 SGHAT and CDR2 FQNNGV come from the germline V gene. The CDR3 protein is CASSPDSTYEQYF. Here the CDR3 DNA reads TGTGCCAGCAGCCCGGACAGTACCTACGAGCAGTACTTC.

The gene calls are TRBV7-9 and TRBJ2-1; D is ambiguous. V dropped 4 bases and J dropped 8 bases, with 18 bases sitting between them. Germline V gives CDR1 SEHNR, CDR2 FQNEAQ (reference sequence). CDR3 length: 15 amino acids. The CDR3 DNA is TGTGCCAGCAGCTCCTACCCGGAGTTTGTTGATGAGCAGTTCTTC. This sequence encodes CASSSYPEFVDEQFF.

This chain connects TRBV30 to TRBJ1-2, with 7 positions matching TRBD1. Trimming cost V 3 bases and J 8 bases; bases outside gene matches: 15. Germline CDR1 GTSNPN, CDR2 SVGIG (reference sequence). This CDR3 spans 15 amino acids. In nucleotides, the CDR3 is TGTGCCTGGAGGGGAGGACAGGCCAGAGGTGTGGGCTACACCTTC. Translated: CAWRGGQARGVGYTF.

The chain carries TRBV5-1 and TRBJ2-7, with D hard to call. The germline V gene has CDR1 SGHRS and CDR2 YFSETQ. V gave up 2 bases and J gave up 3 bases, with 15 bases separating them. The CDR3 consists of 15 residues. The DNA of the CDR3 is TGCGCCAGCAGCTTAGGTGGTAGGGATTACTACGAGCAGTACTTC. Its translation: CASSLGGRDYYEQYF. Full variable domain (rest looked up from reference TRBV5-1 and TRBJ2-7): KAGVTQTPRYLIKTRGQQVTLSCSPISGHRSVSWYQQTPGQGLQFLFEYFSETQRNKGNFPGRFSGRQFSNSRSEMNVSTLELGDSALYLCASSLGGRDYYEQYFGPGTRLTVT.

The chain couples TRBV28 to TRBJ2-5; D might be TRBD2 (6 bases). This CDR3 comprises 14 residues. V was trimmed by 4 bases and J by 5 bases, leaving 14 bases between them. Germline lookup yields CDR1 MDHEN and CDR2 SYDVKM. This chain's CDR3 is CASSSRRASETQYF. Written as DNA, the CDR3 is TGTGCCAGCAGTTCCCGGAGGGCCAGTGAGACCCAGTACTTC.

The genes are TRBV28 and TRBJ2-5; 13 nucleotides agree with TRBD2. The CDR3 spans 15 residues. The germline V gene has CDR1 MDHEN and CDR2 SYDVKM. Trimming cost V 3 bases and J 4 bases; bases outside gene matches: 2. The CDR3 DNA reads as TGTGCCAGCAGTTTGGGACTAGCGGGGCCAGAGACCCAGTACTTC. It codes for CASSLGLAGPETQYF. Full variable domain (rest looked up from reference TRBV28 and TRBJ2-5): DVKVTQSSRYLVKRTGEKVFLECVQDMDHENMFWYRQDPGLGLRLIYFSYDVKMKEKGDIPEGYSVSREKKERFSLILESASTNQTSMYLCASSLGLAGPETQYFGPGTRLLVL.

The chain is built from TRBV7-9 and TRBJ2-3; 10 bases are shared with TRBD1. Germline V CDR1 and CDR2: SEHNR, FQNEAQ (reference sequence). V dropped 5 bases and J dropped 2; count of bases not matched to a gene: 7. The CDR3 contains 16 residues. CDR3 nucleotides: TGTGCCAGCAGCAAAGCGGGGACAGGGGCCACAGATACGCAGTATTTT. Amino acids: CASSKAGTGATDTQYF.

Notes on this clone: Other DNA sequences within the sample encode an identical CDR3. The rearrangement joins TRBV14 to TRBJ2-1; tentatively, D is TRBD2 (5 bases). The CDR3 spans 13 residues. The ends were cut back, 4 bases at V and 3 bases at J, with 7 bases in the middle. Germline CDR1 SGHDN, CDR2 FVKESK. This CDR3 is CASSPGLYNEQFF. The CDR3, as DNA: TGTGCCAGCAGCCCAGGACTCTACAATGAGCAGTTCTTC.

The CDR3 here is CASSLGSLRTDTQYF. The CDR3 DNA is TGTGCCAGCTCACTAGGGTCTTTACGCACAGATACGCAGTATTTT. The rearrangement joins TRBV18 to TRBJ2-3, with D unresolved. Trimming removed 4 bases at V and 1 base at J, with 12 bases between. CDR1 is KGHSH, CDR2 LQKENI, per germline. This CDR3 is 15 amino acids long.

This sequence joins TRBV28 and TRBJ2-3; no clear D. The CDR3 loop spans 14 amino acids. V was pared by 7 bases and J by 2 bases, with 13 bases between. Germline V CDR1 and CDR2: MDHEN, SYDVKM. CDR3 in DNA: TGTGCCAGCACTGTTTTGGAAGACACAGATACGCAGTATTTT. Protein product: CASTVLEDTDTQYF.